The 7 T cell receptor beta chains below come from one sample, sequenced in a study of CD8 T cells in Susac syndrome. Reverse transcription of roughly 0.5 to 1 ug RNA was performed with random hexamers. TCRdb used MiXCR to reprocess the immunoSEQ multiplex PCR reads, holding one entry per CDR3 protein. The profile covers about 250,000 distinct CDR3 sequences, with 93% appearing a single time and roughly 0.07% taken by the ten largest. Material for sequencing was CD4+ T cells from PBMCs. The receptors here all came from a human donor with multiple sclerosis.

V usage is TRBV28 and J usage is TRBJ1-1, with TRBD1 as a possible D gene (6 bases). This CDR3 region has 14 residues. Trimming shortened V by 5 bases and J by 1 base, and 11 bases separated the two germline ends. Germline V lookup: CDR1 MDHEN, CDR2 SYDVKM. CDR3 in amino acids: CASSATTGNTEAFF. The CDR3 DNA reads TGTGCCAGCAGTGCAACGACAGGGAACACTGAAGCTTTCTTT. The variable domain in full, completed from reference TRBV28 and TRBJ1-1, reads DVKVTQSSRYLVKRTGEKVFLECVQDMDHENMFWYRQDPGLGLRLIYFSYDVKMKEKGDIPEGYSVSREKKERFSLILESASTNQTSMYLCASSATTGNTEAFFGQGTRLTVV.

The gene calls are TRBV2 and TRBJ2-4; possibly TRBD2 for D (5 bases). The ends were cut back, 1 base at V and 9 bases at J, with 16 bases in the middle. Germline CDR1 and CDR2: SNHLY and FYNNEI. The CDR3 runs to 15 residues. This chain's CDR3 is CASSEVAGPTGIQYF. Written as DNA, the CDR3 is TGTGCCAGCAGTGAAGTCGCGGGTCCCACCGGCATTCAGTACTTC.

The chain couples TRBV5-1 to TRBJ1-5, with D tentatively TRBD1 (5 bases). Germline V gene lookup returns CDR1 SGHRS and CDR2 YFSETQ. The V end lost 0 bases, the J end lost 5 bases, and 12 bases lay between the germline ends. The CDR3 covers 15 residues. CDR3 nucleotide sequence: TGCGCCAGCAGCTTGGGTCAGGGCGGTTATCAGCCCCAGCATTTT. Translating gives CASSLGQGGYQPQHF.

This chain joins TRBV3-1 and TRBJ1-5, with D perhaps matching TRBD1 (5 bases). V gave up 0 bases and J gave up 1 base, with 7 bases separating them. CDR3 length: 15 residues. CDR1 and CDR2 (germline): LGHDT, YNNKEL (reference sequence). The CDR3 is CASSQDHRSNQPQHF. The DNA for the CDR3 is TGTGCCAGCAGCCAAGATCACAGGAGCAATCAGCCCCAGCATTTT.

The chain carries TRBV12-3 or TRBV12-4 and TRBJ1-1; 9 positions match TRBD1. Germline trimming cut 6 bases from V and 1 base from J; bases unmatched to any gene: 6. This CDR3 is built from 15 residues. This chain's CDR3 is CASSYRQGGNTEAFF. The DNA for the CDR3 is TGTGCCAGCAGCTATAGACAGGGGGGGAACACTGAAGCTTTCTTT.

The chain joins TRBV12-3 or TRBV12-4 to TRBJ2-4; 8 bases align to TRBD1. Unmatched junction bases numbered 7, after V lost 6 bases and J lost 9 bases. The CDR3 length is 13 residues. The CDR3 DNA sequence: TGTGCCAGCAGCAAGCAGGGGGCGGTCATTCAGTACTTC. Residues: CASSKQGAVIQYF.

This rearrangement joins TRBV27 to TRBJ2-5; possible D gene TRBD2, 6 bases. Trimming took 5 bases from V and 5 from J, leaving 12 bases between them. Germline CDR1 is MNHEY and CDR2 is SMNVEV (reference sequence). CDR3 length equals 13 residues. The CDR3 region is CASSTPGGETQYF. For the CDR3, the DNA is TGTGCCAGCAGTACCCCTGGGGGGGAGACCCAGTACTTC.